The 3 T cell receptor beta chains given below trace back to one sample, sequenced in a study of shared clonotypes between healthy human individuals. Sequenced by immunoSEQ multiplex PCR; TCRdb stores in-frame clones only, minus some. The sample comprises roughly 1 million clones, 60% to 80% of which are singletons, and approximately 1.5% rests with the top ten. The sample comprised memory CD4+ T cells sorted from blood. Sample subset: CD45RA-negative fraction. These receptors all come from a man between 18 and 35 years old in good health.

About this clone itself: Within the sample, other DNA sequences also encode this same CDR3. The chain recombines TRBV7-2 with TRBJ2-7; D uncertain. CDR1 and CDR2 (germline): SGHTA, FQGNSA. This CDR3 has 11 residues. Trimming removed 5 bases from V and 2 bases from J, with 4 bases in between. CDR3: CASSRAYEQYF. DNA of the CDR3: TGTGCCAGCAGCCGGGCCTACGAGCAGTACTTC.

This rearrangement joins TRBV2 to TRBJ2-1; D is undetermined. This CDR3 has 12 amino acids. Trimming cost V 3 bases and J 6 bases, with 6 bases left between them. Germline V gene sequence: CDR1 SNHLY, CDR2 FYNNEI. The CDR3 is CASSDPVNEQFF. CDR3 nucleotide sequence: TGTGCCAGCAGTGATCCCGTCAATGAGCAGTTCTTC.

This clone was seen more than once but under ten times. This chain uses TRBV6-1 with TRBJ1-3; no reliable D call. This CDR3 is built from 14 residues. CDR1 MNHNS and CDR2 SASEGT come from the germline V gene. Trimming cost V 6 bases and J 4 bases, with 13 bases left between them. The CDR3 DNA reads TGTGCCAGCAGGGATCTAACAAGGGGAAACACCATATATTTT. Residues: CASRDLTRGNTIYF.